This T cell receptor (beta chain) was retrieved from a study of T cell changes during pregnancy in multiple sclerosis. This clone was observed a single time. Sequencing was performed with immunoSEQ multiplex PCR; in TCRdb, only in-frame clones are kept and a portion is missing. This sample carries 80,000 to 100,000 clones, around nine tenths of them seen once, and the ten largest clones take roughly 0.79%. This TCR came from a female donor in good health, enrolled as a control in a pregnancy study. Sequenced material: peripheral blood, taken in the second trimester of pregnancy.

CDR3 residues: CASSPWTSGSDEQFF. CDR3 sequence (DNA): TGTGCCAGCAGCCCCTGGACTAGCGGGAGTGATGAGCAGTTCTTC. The chain uses TRBV27 and TRBJ2-1, with 13 bases fitting TRBD2. The CDR3 runs 15 residues. Germline-derived CDR1 and CDR2 are MNHEY and SMNVEV (reference sequence). The trim removed 6 bases at V and 8 bases at J, leaving 7 bases unmatched.